These T cell receptor beta chains were read from a single sample in a study of CD8 T cells in Susac syndrome. TCRdb reprocessed the immunoSEQ multiplex PCR reads with MiXCR, giving one entry per CDR3 protein. The table includes 150,000 to 190,000 distinct CDR3 sequences, roughly 95% detected once. Sequenced input: CD8+ T cells from PBMCs. These TCRs come from a human donor with multiple sclerosis. Both conserved end residues are part of each CDR3. A D gene is named only where the DNA matches it firmly. Some rows mark clone size as missing; the rest say once, few, many or name a class of expanded clone.

J | V | D | size | CDR3 | DNA
TRBJ2-2 | TRBV7-2 | TRBD2 | . | CASSLALRPGTITGELFF | TGTGCCAGCAGCTTAGCCCTTCGTCCCGGGACTATCACCGGGGAGCTGTTTTTT
TRBJ1-6 | TRBV14 | . | . | CASSHVRGTLNSPLHF | TGTGCCAGCAGCCATGTTCGAGGGACGCTTAATTCACCCCTCCACTTT
TRBJ1-1 | TRBV30 | . | . | CAWESGLDTEAFF | TGTGCCTGGGAGTCGGGGCTTGACACTGAAGCTTTCTTT
TRBJ2-7 | TRBV5-6 | . | . | CASSLLSGEQYF | TGTGCCAGCAGCTTGTTATCCGGCGAGCAGTACTTC
TRBJ2-2 | TRBV27 | . | . | CASSLTGGWYTGELFF | TGTGCCAGCAGTTTAACCGGGGGCTGGTACACCGGGGAGCTGTTTTTT
TRBJ2-1 | TRBV19 | TRBD1 | once | CASSIWTGVNNEQFF | TGTGCCAGTAGTATCTGGACAGGGGTTAACAATGAGCAGTTCTTC
TRBJ2-3 | TRBV20-1 | . | . | CSAREKQADTQYF | TGCAGTGCTAGAGAGAAGCAGGCAGATACGCAGTATTTT
TRBJ2-5 | TRBV5-1 | TRBD2 | . | CASSLGLAGEETQYF | TGCGCCAGCAGCTTGGGTCTAGCGGGGGAGGAGACCCAGTACTTC
TRBJ2-2 | TRBV7-9 | . | . | CASSPREGNTGELFF | TGTGCCAGCAGCCCTCGGGAAGGGAACACCGGGGAGCTGTTTTTT
TRBJ1-6 | TRBV5-1 | . | . | CASSLAPGSNSPLHF | TGCGCCAGCAGCTTGGCTCCGGGAAGTAATTCACCCCTCCACTTT
TRBJ2-4 | TRBV12-3/TRBV12-4 | . | once | CASSLSPGKNIQYF | TGTGCCAGCAGTTTATCCCCGGGTAAAAACATTCAGTACTTC
TRBJ1-1 | TRBV20-1 | . | . | CSASSEYFEVTEAFF | TGCAGTGCTAGCTCAGAGTATTTTGAGGTTACTGAAGCTTTCTTT
TRBJ1-5 | TRBV19 | . | . | CASCQERNQPQHF | TGTGCCAGTTGTCAGGAACGCAATCAGCCCCAGCATTTT
TRBJ2-4 | TRBV5-1 | TRBD1 | . | CASSFGDRNKNIQYF | TGCGCCAGCAGCTTCGGGGACAGAAACAAAAACATTCAGTACTTC
TRBJ1-1 | TRBV20-1 | . | . | CSAADWASTEAFF | TGCAGTGCCGCGGACTGGGCAAGCACTGAAGCTTTCTTT
TRBJ1-2 | TRBV15 | . | . | CATSRGPDDNYGYTF | TGTGCCACCAGCAGAGGCCCAGATGACAACTATGGCTACACCTTC
TRBJ2-3 | TRBV5-6 | . | . | CASSLVGASTDTQYF | TGTGCCAGCAGCTTGGTAGGAGCAAGCACAGATACGCAGTATTTT
TRBJ2-2 | TRBV29-1 | . | . | CSVRRSDTGELFF | TGCAGCGTTCGTCGCTCCGACACCGGGGAGCTGTTTTTT
TRBJ2-5 | TRBV7-8 | . | . | CASSSTGPYAQETQYF | TGTGCCAGCAGCTCAACTGGACCCTATGCCCAAGAGACCCAGTACTTC
TRBJ2-1 | TRBV29-1 | TRBD2 | . | CSPAGGANNEQFF | TGCAGTCCGGCGGGGGGGGCAAACAATGAGCAGTTCTTC
TRBJ2-1 | TRBV7-9 | TRBD2 | . | CASSSISGGNYNEQFF | TGTGCCAGCAGCTCCATTAGCGGGGGGAACTACAATGAGCAGTTCTTC
TRBJ1-2 | TRBV29-1 | . | . | CSVGGEGVNGYTF | TGCAGCGTTGGAGGGGAGGGAGTTAACGGCTACACCTTC
TRBJ2-3 | TRBV12-3/TRBV12-4 | TRBD2 | . | CASNLLAGSTDTQYF | TGTGCCAGCAACTTACTAGCGGGGAGCACAGATACGCAGTATTTT
TRBJ2-2 | TRBV11-2 | . | . | CASSSRRPLRSGELFF | TGTGCCAGCAGCTCGCGCAGGCCACTCAGGTCCGGGGAGCTGTTTTTT
TRBJ2-7 | TRBV30 | . | . | CAWSSGVLEQYF | TGTGCCTGGAGTAGTGGGGTTTTAGAGCAGTACTTC
TRBJ2-1 | TRBV20-1 | . | . | CSASDAGWYNEQFF | TGCAGTGCTAGTGATGCTGGCTGGTACAATGAGCAGTTCTTC
TRBJ2-7 | TRBV27 | . | . | CASSPGDLYEQYF | TGTGCCAGCAGTCCAGGGGATCTCTACGAGCAGTACTTC
TRBJ1-2 | TRBV15 | . | once | CATSTPGANYGYTF | TGTGCCACCAGCACCCCAGGGGCTAACTATGGCTACACCTTC
TRBJ2-2 | TRBV11-3 | . | . | CASSTHMSGENTGELFF | TGTGCCAGCAGCACCCATATGTCGGGGGAGAACACCGGGGAGCTGTTTTTT
TRBJ2-3 | TRBV5-6 | . | . | CASSAEGLSTDTQYF | TGTGCCAGCAGCGCAGAGGGGCTTAGCACAGATACGCAGTATTTT
TRBJ1-5 | TRBV27 | . | . | CASSWGGNQPQHF | TGTGCCAGCAGCTGGGGGGGGAATCAGCCCCAGCATTTT
TRBJ2-5 | TRBV9 | TRBD1 | . | CASTPDSDRGLEETQYF | TGTGCCAGCACCCCCGATTCCGACAGGGGGCTTGAAGAGACCCAGTACTTC
TRBJ1-1 | TRBV11-1 | TRBD1 | . | CASSLGRLGQPTQFGNTEAFF | TGTGCCAGCAGCTTAGGTCGGCTGGGACAGCCGACTCAGTTCGGGAACACTGAAGCTTTCTTT
TRBJ2-7 | TRBV15 | TRBD1 | . | CATRDSSYEQYF | TGTGCCACGAGGGACAGTTCCTACGAGCAGTACTTC
TRBJ2-1 | TRBV9 | TRBD1 | . | CASSAGQGPYNEQFF | TGTGCCAGCAGCGCGGGACAGGGCCCTTACAATGAGCAGTTCTTC
TRBJ2-1 | TRBV5-6 | TRBD1 | . | CASSFSWDRAYNEQFF | TGTGCCAGCAGCTTTTCCTGGGACAGAGCCTACAATGAGCAGTTCTTC
TRBJ1-1 | TRBV3-1 | . | . | CASSQVGGATEAFF | TGTGCCAGCAGCCAAGTTGGAGGGGCCACTGAAGCTTTCTTT
TRBJ2-1 | TRBV12-5 | . | once | CASGPGSSIEQFF | TGTGCTAGTGGCCCTGGATCGTCCATCGAGCAGTTCTTC
TRBJ2-7 | TRBV27 | . | . | CATQGGGYEQYF | TGTGCCACCCAAGGAGGGGGCTACGAGCAGTACTTC
TRBJ2-3 | TRBV12-3/TRBV12-4 | TRBD1 | . | CASSARDRGEDTQYF | TGTGCCAGCAGTGCCAGGGACAGGGGTGAGGATACGCAGTATTTT
TRBJ1-2 | TRBV9 | . | . | CASSVDPEGQGIGYTF | TGTGCCAGCAGCGTAGACCCCGAAGGGCAGGGCATTGGCTACACCTTC